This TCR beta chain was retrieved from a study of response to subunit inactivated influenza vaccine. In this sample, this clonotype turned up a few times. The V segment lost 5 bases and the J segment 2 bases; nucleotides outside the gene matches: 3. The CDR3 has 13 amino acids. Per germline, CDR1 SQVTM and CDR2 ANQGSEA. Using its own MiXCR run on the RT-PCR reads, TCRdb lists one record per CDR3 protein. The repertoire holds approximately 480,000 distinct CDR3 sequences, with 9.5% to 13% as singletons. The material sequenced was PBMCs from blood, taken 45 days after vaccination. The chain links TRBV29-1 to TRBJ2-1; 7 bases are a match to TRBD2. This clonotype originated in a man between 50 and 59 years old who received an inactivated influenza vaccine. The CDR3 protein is CSVSGATYNEQFF. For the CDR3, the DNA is TGCAGCGTTAGCGGGGCGACCTACAATGAGCAGTTCTTC.